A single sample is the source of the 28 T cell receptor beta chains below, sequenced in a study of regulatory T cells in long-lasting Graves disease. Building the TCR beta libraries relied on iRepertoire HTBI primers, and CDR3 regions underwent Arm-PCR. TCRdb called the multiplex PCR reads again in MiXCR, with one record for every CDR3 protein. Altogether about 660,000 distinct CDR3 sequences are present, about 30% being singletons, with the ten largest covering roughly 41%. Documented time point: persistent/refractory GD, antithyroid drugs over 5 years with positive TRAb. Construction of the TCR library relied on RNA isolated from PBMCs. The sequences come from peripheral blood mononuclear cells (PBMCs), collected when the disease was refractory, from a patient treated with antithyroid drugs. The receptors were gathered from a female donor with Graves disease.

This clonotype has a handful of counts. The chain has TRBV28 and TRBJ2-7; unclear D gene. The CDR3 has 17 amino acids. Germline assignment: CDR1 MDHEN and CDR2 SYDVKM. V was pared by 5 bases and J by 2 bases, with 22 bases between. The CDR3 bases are TGTGCCAGCAGTCCCCAGAGCTGGCGAACCTCTACCTACGAGCAGTACTTC. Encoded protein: CASSPQSWRTSTYEQYF.

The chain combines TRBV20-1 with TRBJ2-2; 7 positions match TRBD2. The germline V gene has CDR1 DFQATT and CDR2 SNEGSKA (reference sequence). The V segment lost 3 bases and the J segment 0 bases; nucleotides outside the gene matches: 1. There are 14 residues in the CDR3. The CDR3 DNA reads TGCAGTGCTAGTGGGGGGGCGAACACCGGGGAGCTGTTTTTT. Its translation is CSASGGANTGELFF.

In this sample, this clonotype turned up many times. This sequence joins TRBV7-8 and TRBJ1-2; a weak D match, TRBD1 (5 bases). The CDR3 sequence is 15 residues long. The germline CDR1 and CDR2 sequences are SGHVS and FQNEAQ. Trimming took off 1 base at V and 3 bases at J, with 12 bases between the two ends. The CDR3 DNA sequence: TGTGCCAGCAGCTTAGTGAGGACGGGGCACTATGGCTACACCTTC. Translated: CASSLVRTGHYGYTF.

In DNA, the CDR3 is TGTGCCAGCAGGAGGAGCTCCTATAATTCACCCCTCCACTTT. Translated, it gives CASRRSSYNSPLHF. The chain carries TRBV12-3 or TRBV12-4 and TRBJ1-6; D is unresolved. With 6 bases removed from V and 0 bases from J, the gap between germline ends came to 6 bases. CDR3 size: 14 residues.

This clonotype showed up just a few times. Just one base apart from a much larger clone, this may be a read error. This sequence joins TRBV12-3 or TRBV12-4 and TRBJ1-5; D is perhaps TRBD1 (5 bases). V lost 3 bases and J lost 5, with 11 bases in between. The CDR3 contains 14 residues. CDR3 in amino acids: CASSLGLGDQPQHF. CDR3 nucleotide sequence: TGTGCCAGCAGTTTGGGACTGGGCGATCAGCCCCAGCATTTT.

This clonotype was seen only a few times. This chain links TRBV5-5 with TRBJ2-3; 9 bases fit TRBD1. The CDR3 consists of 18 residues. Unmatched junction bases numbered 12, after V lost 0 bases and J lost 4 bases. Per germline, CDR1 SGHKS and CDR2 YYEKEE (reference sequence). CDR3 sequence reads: CASSLVGQGARIPDTQYF. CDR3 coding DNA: TGTGCCAGCAGCTTGGTGGGACAGGGCGCGCGTATCCCAGATACGCAGTATTTT.

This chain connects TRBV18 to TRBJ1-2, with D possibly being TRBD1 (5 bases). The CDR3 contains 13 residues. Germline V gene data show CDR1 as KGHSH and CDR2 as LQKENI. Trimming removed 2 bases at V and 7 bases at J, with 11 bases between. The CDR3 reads CASSPGGLSGYTF. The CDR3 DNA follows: TGTGCCAGCTCACCAGGGGGGTTGAGTGGCTACACCTTC. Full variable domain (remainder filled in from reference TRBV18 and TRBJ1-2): NAGVMQNPRHLVRRRGQEARLRCSPMKGHSHVYWYRQLPEEGLKFMVYLQKENIIDESGMPKERFSAEFPKEGPSILRIQQVVRGDSAAYFCASSPGGLSGYTFGSGTRLTVV.

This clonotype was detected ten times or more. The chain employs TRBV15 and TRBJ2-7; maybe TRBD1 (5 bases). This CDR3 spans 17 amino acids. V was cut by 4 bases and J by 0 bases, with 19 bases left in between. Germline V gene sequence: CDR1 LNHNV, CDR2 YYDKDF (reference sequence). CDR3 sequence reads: CATSTMGQGLSSYEQYF. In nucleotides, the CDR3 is TGTGCCACCAGCACTATGGGTCAGGGTCTCTCCTCCTACGAGCAGTACTTC.

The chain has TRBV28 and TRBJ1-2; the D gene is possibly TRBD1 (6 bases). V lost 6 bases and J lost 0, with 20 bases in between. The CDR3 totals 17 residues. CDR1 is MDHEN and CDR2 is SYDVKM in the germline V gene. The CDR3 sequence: CASSVFGQPEANYGYTF. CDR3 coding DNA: TGTGCCAGCAGCGTCTTTGGACAGCCCGAAGCTAACTATGGCTACACCTTC.

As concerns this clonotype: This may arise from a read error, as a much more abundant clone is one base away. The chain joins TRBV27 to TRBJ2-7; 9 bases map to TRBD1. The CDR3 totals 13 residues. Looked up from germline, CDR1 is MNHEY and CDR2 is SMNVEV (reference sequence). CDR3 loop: CASSTGTGYERYF. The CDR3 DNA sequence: TGTGCCAGCAGTACGGGGACAGGGTACGAGCGGTACTTC.

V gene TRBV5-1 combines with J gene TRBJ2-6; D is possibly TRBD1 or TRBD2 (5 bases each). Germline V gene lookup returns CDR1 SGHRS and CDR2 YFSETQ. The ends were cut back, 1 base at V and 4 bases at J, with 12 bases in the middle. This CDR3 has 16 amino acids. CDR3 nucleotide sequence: TGCGCCAGCAGCTTGAACGGGACCTTCGGGGCCAACGTCCTGACTTTC. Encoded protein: CASSLNGTFGANVLTF.

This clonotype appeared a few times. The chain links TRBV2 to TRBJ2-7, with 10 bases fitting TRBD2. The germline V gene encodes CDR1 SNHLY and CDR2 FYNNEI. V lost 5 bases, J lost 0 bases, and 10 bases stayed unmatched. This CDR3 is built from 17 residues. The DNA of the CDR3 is TGTGCCAGCAGTCTAAGGGGACTAGCGCGAAGCTCCTACGAGCAGTACTTC. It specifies CASSLRGLARSSYEQYF.

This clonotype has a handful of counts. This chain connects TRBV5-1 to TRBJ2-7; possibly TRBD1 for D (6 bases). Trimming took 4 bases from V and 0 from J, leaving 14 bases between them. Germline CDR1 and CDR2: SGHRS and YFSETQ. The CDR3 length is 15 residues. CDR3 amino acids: CASSPRTASSYEQYF. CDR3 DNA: TGCGCCAGCAGCCCCAGGACAGCGAGCTCCTACGAGCAGTACTTC.

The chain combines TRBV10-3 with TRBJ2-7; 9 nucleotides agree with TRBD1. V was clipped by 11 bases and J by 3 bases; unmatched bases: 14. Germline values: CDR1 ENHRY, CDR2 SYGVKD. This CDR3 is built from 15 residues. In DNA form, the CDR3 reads TGTGCCTCGTGGGGAGAGGACAGGGGCTACTACGAGCAGTACTTC. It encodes CASWGEDRGYYEQYF.

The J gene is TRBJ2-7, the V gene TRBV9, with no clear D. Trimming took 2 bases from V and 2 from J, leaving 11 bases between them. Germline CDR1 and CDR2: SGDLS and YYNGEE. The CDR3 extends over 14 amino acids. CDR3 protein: CASSVSPSAYEQYF. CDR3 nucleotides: TGTGCCAGCAGCGTCTCCCCCTCGGCCTACGAGCAGTACTTC.

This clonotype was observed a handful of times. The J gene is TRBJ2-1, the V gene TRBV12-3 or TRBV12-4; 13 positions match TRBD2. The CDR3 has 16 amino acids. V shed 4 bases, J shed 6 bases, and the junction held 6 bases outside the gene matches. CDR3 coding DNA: TGTGCCAGCAGTTCGAGACTAGCGGGAGGCTCCAATGAGCAGTTCTTC. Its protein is CASSSRLAGGSNEQFF.

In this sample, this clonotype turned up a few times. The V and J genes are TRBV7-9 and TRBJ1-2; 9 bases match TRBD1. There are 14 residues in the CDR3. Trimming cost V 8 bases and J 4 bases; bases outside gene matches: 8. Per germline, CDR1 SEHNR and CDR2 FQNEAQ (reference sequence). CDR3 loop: CASVRTGEGYGYTF. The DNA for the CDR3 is TGTGCCAGCGTTCGGACAGGGGAGGGCTATGGCTACACCTTC.

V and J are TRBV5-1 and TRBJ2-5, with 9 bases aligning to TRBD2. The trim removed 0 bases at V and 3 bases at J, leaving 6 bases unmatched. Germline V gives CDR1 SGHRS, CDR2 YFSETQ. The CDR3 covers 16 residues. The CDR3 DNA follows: TGCGCCAGCAGCTTGGGGGGGACTAGCTCCGAAGAGACCCAGTACTTC. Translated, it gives CASSLGGTSSEETQYF.

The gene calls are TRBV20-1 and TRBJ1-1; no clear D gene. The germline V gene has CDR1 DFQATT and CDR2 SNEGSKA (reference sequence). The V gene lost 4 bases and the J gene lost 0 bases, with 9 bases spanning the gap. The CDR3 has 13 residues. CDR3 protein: CSAILLMNTEAFF. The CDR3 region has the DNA TGCAGTGCTATACTGCTTATGAACACTGAAGCTTTCTTT.

The CDR3 coding sequence is TGTGCCAGCAGCTTATTAACGGGAGGGTTTTACGAGCAGTACTTC. It translates to CASSLLTGGFYEQYF. The rearrangement joins TRBV11-2 to TRBJ2-7; TRBD2 matches at 8 bases. Germline CDR1 is SGHAT and CDR2 is FQNNGV. The CDR3 has 15 residues. V lost 2 bases to trimming and J lost 4 bases; unmatched junction nucleotides: 7.

This chain's CDR3 is CASSQGFRNSYEQYF. The CDR3 DNA reads TGTGCCAGCAGCCAAGGTTTCAGGAACTCCTACGAGCAGTACTTC. The chain carries TRBV3-1 and TRBJ2-7; D remains unclear. This CDR3 spans 15 amino acids. Germline assignment: CDR1 LGHDT and CDR2 YNNKEL (reference sequence). With 1 base removed from V and 0 bases from J, the gap between germline ends came to 10 bases.

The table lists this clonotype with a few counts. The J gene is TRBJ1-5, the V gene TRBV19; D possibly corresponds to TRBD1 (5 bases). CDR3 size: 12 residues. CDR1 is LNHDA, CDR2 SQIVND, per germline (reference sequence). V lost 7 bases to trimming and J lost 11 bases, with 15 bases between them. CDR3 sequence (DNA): TGTGCCAGTAACAGGCGTCAATCAGCCCAGCATTTT. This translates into CASNRRQSAQHF.

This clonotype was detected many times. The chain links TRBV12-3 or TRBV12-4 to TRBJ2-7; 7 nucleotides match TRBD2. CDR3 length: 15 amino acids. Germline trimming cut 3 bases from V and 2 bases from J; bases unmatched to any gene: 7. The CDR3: CASSLVGGSTYEQYF. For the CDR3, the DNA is TGTGCCAGCAGTTTGGTTGGCGGGAGCACCTACGAGCAGTACTTC.

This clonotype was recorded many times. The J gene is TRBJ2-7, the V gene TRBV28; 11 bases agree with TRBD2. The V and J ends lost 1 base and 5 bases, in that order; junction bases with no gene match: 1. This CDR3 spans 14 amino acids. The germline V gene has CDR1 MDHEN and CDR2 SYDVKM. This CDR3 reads CASSLLAGGHEQYF. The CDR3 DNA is TGTGCCAGCAGTTTATTAGCGGGAGGGCACGAGCAGTACTTC.

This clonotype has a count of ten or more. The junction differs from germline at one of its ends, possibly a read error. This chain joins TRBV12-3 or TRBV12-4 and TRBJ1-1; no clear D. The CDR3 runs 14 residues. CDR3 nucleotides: TGCGCCAGCAGCTTGGTCGCGGGCAGCACTGAAGCTTTCTTT. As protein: CASSLVAGSTEAFF.

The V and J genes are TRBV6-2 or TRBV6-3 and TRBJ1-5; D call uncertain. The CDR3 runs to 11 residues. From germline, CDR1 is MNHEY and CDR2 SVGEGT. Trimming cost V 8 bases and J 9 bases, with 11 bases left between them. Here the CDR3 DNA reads TGTGCCAGCCAAAATTATCGGCCCCAGCATTTT. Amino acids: CASQNYRPQHF.

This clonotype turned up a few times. The CDR3 bases are TGCAGTGCTAAACTTCAGGGCGAAGCTTTCTTT. Protein sequence: CSAKLQGEAFF. The rearrangement joins TRBV20-1 to TRBJ1-1; tentative D call: TRBD1 (5 bases). Trimming removed 4 bases at V and 8 bases at J, with 11 bases between. This CDR3 contains 11 residues. CDR1 is DFQATT, CDR2 SNEGSKA, per germline (reference sequence).

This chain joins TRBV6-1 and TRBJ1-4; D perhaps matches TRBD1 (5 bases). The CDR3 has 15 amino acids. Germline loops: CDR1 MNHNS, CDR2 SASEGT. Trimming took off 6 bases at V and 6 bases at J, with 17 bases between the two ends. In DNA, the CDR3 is TGTGCCAGCAGGGCCAGGTGGGACCGCTATGAAAAACTGTTTTTT. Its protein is CASRARWDRYEKLFF.